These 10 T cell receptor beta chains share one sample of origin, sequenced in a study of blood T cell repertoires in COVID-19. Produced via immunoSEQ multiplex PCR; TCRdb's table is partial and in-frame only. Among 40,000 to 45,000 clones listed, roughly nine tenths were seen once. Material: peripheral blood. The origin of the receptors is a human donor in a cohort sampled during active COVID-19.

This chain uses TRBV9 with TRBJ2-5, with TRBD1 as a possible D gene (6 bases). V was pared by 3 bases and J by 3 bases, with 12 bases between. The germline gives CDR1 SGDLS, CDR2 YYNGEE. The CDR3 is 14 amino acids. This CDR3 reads CASSAWTEKETQYF. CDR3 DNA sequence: TGTGCCAGCAGCGCCTGGACAGAGAAAGAGACCCAGTACTTC.

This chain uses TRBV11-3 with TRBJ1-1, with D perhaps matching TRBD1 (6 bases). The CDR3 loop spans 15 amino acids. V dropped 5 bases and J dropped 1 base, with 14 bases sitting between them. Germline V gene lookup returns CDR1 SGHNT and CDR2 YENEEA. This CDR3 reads CASSQRDKPNTEAFF. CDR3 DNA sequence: TGTGCCAGCAGCCAGCGGGACAAACCGAACACTGAAGCTTTCTTT.

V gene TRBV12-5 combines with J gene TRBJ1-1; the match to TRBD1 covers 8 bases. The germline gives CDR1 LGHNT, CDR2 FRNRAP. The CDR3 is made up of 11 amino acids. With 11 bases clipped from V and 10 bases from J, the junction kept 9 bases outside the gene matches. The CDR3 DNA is TGTGCTGGTGTCCAGGACAGGGCAGCTTTCTTT. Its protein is CAGVQDRAAFF.

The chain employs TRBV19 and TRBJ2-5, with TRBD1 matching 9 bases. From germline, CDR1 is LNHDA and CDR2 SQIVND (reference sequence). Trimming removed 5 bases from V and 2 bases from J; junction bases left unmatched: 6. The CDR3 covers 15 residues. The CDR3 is CASSADRGGQETQYF. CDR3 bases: TGTGCCAGTAGTGCGGACAGGGGAGGGCAAGAGACCCAGTACTTC. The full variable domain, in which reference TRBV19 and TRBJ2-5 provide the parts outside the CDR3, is DGGITQSPKYLFRKEGQNVTLSCEQNLNHDAMYWYRQDPGQGLRLIYYSQIVNDFQKGDIAEGYSVSREKKESFPLTVTSAQKNPTAFYLCASSADRGGQETQYFGPGTRLLVL.

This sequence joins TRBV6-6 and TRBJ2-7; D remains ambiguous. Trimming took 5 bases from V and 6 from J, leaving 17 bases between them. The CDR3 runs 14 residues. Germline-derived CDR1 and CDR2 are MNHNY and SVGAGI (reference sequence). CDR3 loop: CASSPRGSEAEQYF. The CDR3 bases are TGTGCCAGCAGTCCCAGAGGCTCCGAGGCCGAGCAGTACTTC.

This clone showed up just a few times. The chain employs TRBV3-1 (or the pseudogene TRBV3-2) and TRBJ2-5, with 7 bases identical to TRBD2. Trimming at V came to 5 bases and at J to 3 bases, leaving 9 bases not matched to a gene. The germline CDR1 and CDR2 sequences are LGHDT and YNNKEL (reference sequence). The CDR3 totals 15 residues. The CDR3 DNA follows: TGTGCCAGCAGCTATCCAGCGGGGATTAAAGAGACCCAGTACTTC. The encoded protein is CASSYPAGIKETQYF.

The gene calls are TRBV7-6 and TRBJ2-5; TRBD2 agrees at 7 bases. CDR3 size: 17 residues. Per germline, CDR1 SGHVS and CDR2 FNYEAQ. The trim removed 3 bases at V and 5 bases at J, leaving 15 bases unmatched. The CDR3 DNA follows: TGTGCCAGCAGCTTGGAGGGTGGGAGGGCCGGCGTTGAGACCCAGTACTTC. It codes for CASSLEGGRAGVETQYF.

CDR3 residues: CAVGSFYEQYF. The CDR3, as DNA: TGTGCCGTGGGGAGTTTCTACGAGCAGTACTTC. The V and J genes are TRBV6-5 and TRBJ2-7, with D possibly matching TRBD2 (5 bases). V dropped 11 bases and J dropped 3 bases, with 11 bases sitting between them. Germline CDR1 MNHEY, CDR2 SVGAGI. The CDR3 is 11 residues long.

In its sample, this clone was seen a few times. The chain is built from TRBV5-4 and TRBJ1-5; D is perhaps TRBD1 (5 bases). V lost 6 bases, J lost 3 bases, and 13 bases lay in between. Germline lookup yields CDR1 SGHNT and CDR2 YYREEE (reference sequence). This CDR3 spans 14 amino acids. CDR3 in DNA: TGTGCCAGCATCCTATGGGGGGACAATCAGCCCCAGCATTTT. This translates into CASILWGDNQPQHF. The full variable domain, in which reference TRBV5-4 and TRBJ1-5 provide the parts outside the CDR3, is ETGVTQSPTHLIKTRGQQVTLRCSSQSGHNTVSWYQQALGQGPQFIFQYYREEENGRGNFPPRFSGLQFPNYSSELNVNALELDDSALYLCASILWGDNQPQHFGDGTRLSIL.

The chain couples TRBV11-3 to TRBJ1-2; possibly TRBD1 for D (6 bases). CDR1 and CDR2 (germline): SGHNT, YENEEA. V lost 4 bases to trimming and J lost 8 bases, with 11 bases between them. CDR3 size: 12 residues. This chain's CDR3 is CASSSQGEGYTF. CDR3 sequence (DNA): TGTGCCAGCAGCTCACAGGGCGAGGGCTACACCTTC.